These 26 T cell receptor beta chains were sequenced from one sample in a study of cytomegalovirus exposure and HLA in healthy donors. PCR primers comprised 60 Vbeta and 13 Jbeta primers. Assay: immunoSEQ multiplex PCR; the TCRdb copy retains only in-frame clones and omits some. The repertoire has about 190,000 clones, about 69% of them found once; the top ten carry more than 4%. Sample: PBMCs. The receptor set was obtained from a man in his thirties or forties in good health and CMV-seropositive.

This sequence joins TRBV4-3 and TRBJ2-1, with TRBD2 identical over 7 bases. Germline V gene lookup returns CDR1 LGHNA and CDR2 YSLEER. This CDR3 is 15 amino acids long. V shed 1 base, J shed 4 bases, and the junction held 4 bases outside the gene matches. CDR3 sequence (DNA): TGCGCCAGCAGCCAAGGAGCGGGGACTTACAATGAGCAGTTCTTC. Translated, it gives CASSQGAGTYNEQFF.

The V gene is TRBV7-3, the J gene TRBJ2-1; 7 bases are a match to TRBD2. The CDR3 spans 15 residues. J lost 6 bases, V lost 4 bases, and 9 bases had no gene match. Germline V gene lookup returns CDR1 SGHTA and CDR2 FQGTGA. CDR3 region: CASSSGLVGSNEQFF. DNA for the CDR3: TGTGCCAGCAGCTCCGGACTAGTAGGGTCCAATGAGCAGTTCTTC.

The chain is built from TRBV5-4 and TRBJ2-3; 8 nucleotides match TRBD2. The CDR3 contains 15 residues. With 1 base clipped from V and 4 bases from J, the junction kept 5 bases outside the gene matches. The germline CDR1 and CDR2 sequences are SGHNT and YYREEE (reference sequence). The DNA for the CDR3 is TGTGCCAGCAGCTTGAACGGGGGGGCTTCAGATACGCAGTATTTT. This sequence encodes CASSLNGGASDTQYF.

CDR3: CASSFTGGILTDTQYF. The CDR3 nucleotides are TGTGCCAGCAGCTTTACGGGGGGGATATTAACAGATACGCAGTATTTT. V usage is TRBV7-8 and J usage is TRBJ2-3, with 8 bases lining up with TRBD2. From germline, CDR1 is SGHVS and CDR2 FQNEAQ. After removal of 3 bases from V and 3 bases from J, the junction contained 8 bases not matched to a gene. There are 16 residues in the CDR3.

The chain is built from TRBV10-1 and TRBJ1-3; perhaps TRBD1 as D (5 bases). The V gene's germline CDR1 is WNHNN and CDR2 SYGVQD (reference sequence). The CDR3 has 17 residues. Trimming left V 0 bases short and J 3 bases short, with 15 bases between. The CDR3 DNA follows: TGCGCCAGCAGTGAGTCTTACCAGCCGCAGGGTGGAAACACCATATATTTT. This sequence encodes CASSESYQPQGGNTIYF.

This clone has more than one count but fewer than ten. This chain connects TRBV27 to TRBJ1-5, with D unclear. There are 13 residues in the CDR3. V gave up 4 bases and J gave up 4 bases, with 8 bases separating them. Germline CDR1 and CDR2: MNHEY and SMNVEV (reference sequence). The CDR3 protein is CASSWRDNQPQHF. The DNA of the CDR3 is TGTGCCAGCAGTTGGAGGGATAATCAGCCCCAGCATTTT.

This clone has just a few counts. The chain combines TRBV5-1 with TRBJ2-3; TRBD2 aligns across 12 bases. V dropped 3 bases and J dropped 2; count of bases not matched to a gene: 1. Looked up from germline, CDR1 is SGHRS and CDR2 is YFSETQ. This CDR3 is built from 15 residues. Here the CDR3 DNA reads TGCGCCAGCAGCTGGACTAGCGGGGACACAGATACGCAGTATTTT. It encodes CASSWTSGDTDTQYF. Based on the CDR3 plus reference TRBV5-1 and TRBJ2-3, the full variable domain is KAGVTQTPRYLIKTRGQQVTLSCSPISGHRSVSWYQQTPGQGLQFLFEYFSETQRNKGNFPGRFSGRQFSNSRSEMNVSTLELGDSALYLCASSWTSGDTDTQYFGPGTRLTVL.

This chain uses TRBV10-3 with TRBJ2-7; 11 nucleotides match TRBD2. The CDR3 extends over 13 amino acids. V was clipped by 10 bases and J by 2 bases; unmatched bases: 4. CDR1 is ENHRY and CDR2 is SYGVKD in the germline V gene. For the CDR3, the DNA is TGTGCCACGACTAGCGGGAAGGCCTACGAGCAGTACTTC. Translating gives CATTSGKAYEQYF.

CDR3 in amino acids: CASSSRDVGKLAGYGYTF. The CDR3, as DNA: TGTGCCAGTAGTTCCCGGGACGTGGGGAAGCTAGCGGGCTATGGCTACACCTTC. The chain combines TRBV19 with TRBJ1-2; D is perhaps TRBD1 (5 bases). Per germline, CDR1 LNHDA and CDR2 SQIVND (reference sequence). This CDR3 contains 18 residues. V lost 5 bases, J lost 4 bases, and 26 bases lay in between.

This clone has only one observation. The chain employs TRBV11-1 and TRBJ2-2; TRBD2 is a possible D gene (5 bases). Germline CDR1 is SGHAT and CDR2 is FQDESV (reference sequence). Trimming removed 5 bases from V and 6 bases from J, with 10 bases in between. The CDR3 consists of 13 residues. The CDR3 nucleotides read TGTGCCAGCAGCAGCGGCCAGGCCGGGGAGCTGTTTTTT. Protein product: CASSSGQAGELFF.

V is TRBV4-1 and J is TRBJ2-4, with D uncertain. CDR3 length equals 13 residues. Per germline, CDR1 MGHRA and CDR2 YSYEKL. V was clipped by 0 bases and J by 16 bases, with 16 bases between them. This CDR3 is CASSQDRWARFYF. CDR3 DNA sequence: TGCGCCAGCAGCCAAGATAGGTGGGCTCGATTTTACTTC.

The rearrangement joins TRBV5-4 to TRBJ1-4, with D tentatively TRBD1 (6 bases). CDR3 length: 15 residues. Germline CDR1 is SGHNT and CDR2 is YYREEE (reference sequence). Trimming pared 3 bases from V and 5 bases from J, leaving 14 bases between. This CDR3 is CASSSQGRKNEKLFF. CDR3 DNA: TGTGCCAGCAGCTCACAGGGCCGGAAGAATGAAAAACTGTTTTTT.

This clone was picked up a small number of times. The chain links TRBV9 to TRBJ2-3; 9 nucleotides line up with TRBD2. Germline CDR1 is SGDLS and CDR2 is YYNGEE. Germline trimming cut 1 base from V and 1 base from J; bases unmatched to any gene: 7. This CDR3 has 17 amino acids. The CDR3 loop reads CASSVHPAGGGTDTQYF. CDR3 DNA: TGTGCCAGCAGCGTACATCCAGCGGGGGGTGGCACAGATACGCAGTATTTT.

The rearrangement uses TRBV11-2 and TRBJ2-1; 11 bases align to TRBD2. The ends lost 1 base at V and 8 bases at J; junction bases unmatched: 10. The CDR3 extends over 17 amino acids. The germline gives CDR1 SGHAT, CDR2 FQNNGV. Written as DNA, the CDR3 is TGTGCCAGCAGCTTAGGTTGGCGGACTAGCGGGTGGCATGAGCAGTTCTTC. Its protein product is CASSLGWRTSGWHEQFF.

V and J are TRBV7-2 and TRBJ2-5, with 10 bases matching TRBD1. Trimming at V came to 6 bases and at J to 3 bases, leaving 7 bases not matched to a gene. The CDR3 has 15 amino acids. Germline values: CDR1 SGHTA, CDR2 FQGNSA. In DNA form, the CDR3 reads TGTGCCAGCAGGCGCCCGGGACAGGGGAAAGAGACCCAGTACTTC. Residues: CASRRPGQGKETQYF.

This rearrangement joins TRBV7-3 to TRBJ2-1; 7 bases match TRBD2. The germline CDR1 and CDR2 sequences are SGHTA and FQGTGA. The CDR3 loop spans 15 amino acids. Trimming removed 5 bases from V and 7 bases from J; junction bases left unmatched: 11. DNA of the CDR3: TGTGCCAGCAGCACTGACGTAGCGGGTGGGAATGAGCAGTTCTTC. Its protein product is CASSTDVAGGNEQFF.

The sample holds one count of this clone. The chain has TRBV4-1 and TRBJ2-3; 8 nucleotides line up with TRBD1. CDR1 MGHRA and CDR2 YSYEKL come from the germline V gene. This CDR3 is built from 17 residues. V lost 1 base to trimming and J lost 2 bases; unmatched junction nucleotides: 8. The CDR3 loop is CASSQGMDRANTDTQYF. DNA for the CDR3: TGCGCCAGCAGCCAAGGAATGGACAGGGCGAACACAGATACGCAGTATTTT.

This clone was picked up one time. This chain's CDR3 is CASSRGQGSNQPQHF. The CDR3 coding sequence is TGTGCCAGCAGCCGGGGACAGGGCAGCAATCAGCCCCAGCATTTT. The J gene is TRBJ1-5, the V gene TRBV5-8, with 9 bases identical to TRBD1. Per the germline V gene, CDR1 is SGHTS and CDR2 is YDEGEE. The CDR3 has 15 amino acids. The trim removed 4 bases at V and 1 base at J, leaving 3 bases unmatched.

The V and J genes are TRBV6-1 and TRBJ2-7; the match to TRBD2 covers 14 bases. Trimming at V came to 6 bases and at J to 3 bases, leaving 4 bases not matched to a gene. Germline V gene sequence: CDR1 MNHNS, CDR2 SASEGT. The CDR3 length is 15 residues. The CDR3: CASRGGLAGGYEQYF. CDR3 nucleotides: TGTGCCAGCAGGGGCGGACTAGCGGGGGGCTACGAGCAGTACTTC.

In DNA form, the CDR3 reads TGTGCCAGCTCCCTTATAGGACAGAGCACAGATACGCAGTATTTT. This encodes CASSLIGQSTDTQYF. V usage is TRBV18 and J usage is TRBJ2-3; possibly TRBD1 for D (6 bases). Germline lookup yields CDR1 KGHSH and CDR2 LQKENI. Between the trimmed V and J ends, which lost 6 bases and 0 bases, there was a span of 13 bases. The CDR3 has 15 residues.

The chain joins TRBV5-4 to TRBJ2-2, with D tentatively TRBD2 (5 bases). Germline loops: CDR1 SGHNT, CDR2 YYREEE (reference sequence). Between the trimmed V and J ends, which lost 4 bases and 2 bases, there was a span of 12 bases. The CDR3 runs 15 residues. CDR3 loop: CASSPRRGNTGELFF. CDR3 DNA sequence: TGTGCCAGCAGCCCACGTCGGGGTAACACCGGGGAGCTGTTTTTT.

The chain links TRBV6-6 to TRBJ1-5; 7 nucleotides line up with TRBD1. Unmatched junction bases numbered 9, after V lost 7 bases and J lost 3 bases. Germline V lookup: CDR1 MNHNY, CDR2 SVGAGI (reference sequence). The CDR3 consists of 15 residues. The CDR3 sequence: CASTMRGLSNQPQHF. The CDR3 DNA reads TGTGCCAGCACCATGAGGGGGCTCTCCAATCAGCCCCAGCATTTT.

The chain joins TRBV7-3 to TRBJ2-1; D might be TRBD1 (6 bases). The CDR3 totals 11 residues. Germline CDR1 reads SGHTA; CDR2 reads FQGTGA. V lost 4 bases, J lost 12 bases, and 10 bases lay in between. In DNA, the CDR3 is TGTGCCAGCAGCTCCGGACAGAGGCAGTTCTTC. This translates into CASSSGQRQFF.

This clone was found once. The chain combines TRBV9 with TRBJ2-7; D perhaps matches TRBD2 (6 bases). CDR1 and CDR2 from the germline V gene are SGDLS and YYNGEE. The CDR3 totals 14 residues. V was trimmed by 0 bases and J by 2 bases, leaving 9 bases between them. CDR3 sequence: CASSVDGRTYEQYF. Written as DNA, the CDR3 is TGTGCCAGCAGCGTAGACGGGAGAACCTACGAGCAGTACTTC.

The sample holds a few counts of this clone. The chain links TRBV28 to TRBJ1-2; 7 bases line up with TRBD1. V lost 4 bases, J lost 12 bases, and 11 bases stayed unmatched. The CDR3 has 13 amino acids. CDR1 is MDHEN and CDR2 is SYDVKM in the germline V gene. The CDR3 loop reads CASSSQGQVVDTF. CDR3 in DNA: TGTGCCAGCAGTTCTCAAGGACAGGTCGTCGACACCTTC.

As concerns this clone: Relative to the germline gene, one junction end is altered; a read error may explain this. The V gene is TRBV7-9, the J gene TRBJ1-3; weak D call: TRBD1 (5 bases). The CDR3 is 14 residues long. In germline, CDR1 is SEHNR, CDR2 FQNEAQ (reference sequence). The CDR3 spells CSSSLARQGNTIYF. The CDR3 coding sequence is TGTTCCAGCAGCTTAGCGAGACAGGGAAACACCATATATTTT.